A selection of T cell receptor beta chains follows, all from one sample in a study of blood T cell repertoires in COVID-19. Produced via immunoSEQ multiplex PCR; TCRdb's table is partial and in-frame only. In the table there are about 120,000 clones, around 89% of which are singletons. Sequences were obtained from peripheral blood. These receptors were taken from a man aged 70 or older with active or convalescent COVID-19. The CDR3 runs from the conserved cysteine through the conserved F or W. Fields, in order: clone size, J gene, D gene, V gene, CDR3 DNA, CDR3 protein. A D gene is named only where the DNA matches it firmly. The size entry is marked missing in some rows and otherwise reads once, few, many or a size class.

abundance: few; j_gene: TRBJ1-5; d_gene: -; v_gene: TRBV19; CDR3nt: TGTGCCAGTAGTATGACAGGAGGCCCTTCGGGCAATCAGCCCCAGCATTTT; CDR3aa: CASSMTGGPSGNQPQHF
abundance: -; j_gene: TRBJ2-1; d_gene: -; v_gene: TRBV9; CDR3nt: TGTGCCAGCAGCGCGCCGGGACTGCTTCGCAATGAGCAGTTCTTC; CDR3aa: CASSAPGLLRNEQFF
abundance: once; j_gene: TRBJ1-1; d_gene: -; v_gene: TRBV5-1; CDR3nt: TGCGCCAGCAGCTATTCAGGAATGAACACTGAAGCTTTCTTT; CDR3aa: CASSYSGMNTEAFF
abundance: -; j_gene: TRBJ2-2; d_gene: -; v_gene: TRBV4-1; CDR3nt: TGCGCCAGCAGCCAAGAGGGGTGGACGGGAGCCACCGGGGAGCTGTTTTTT; CDR3aa: CASSQEGWTGATGELFF
abundance: -; j_gene: TRBJ2-5; d_gene: TRBD1; v_gene: TRBV5-1; CDR3nt: TGCGCCAGTTTCGAACAGGGGGCCAGGGAGACCCAGTACTTC; CDR3aa: CASFEQGARETQYF
abundance: -; j_gene: TRBJ1-2; d_gene: -; v_gene: TRBV28; CDR3nt: TGTGCCAGCAGTCCACGTAGAGGGGGGGTGAACACCTTC; CDR3aa: CASSPRRGGVNTF
abundance: -; j_gene: TRBJ1-2; d_gene: TRBD1; v_gene: TRBV5-4; CDR3nt: TGTGCCAGCAGCTTGGGGGGGGACAGCTATGGCTACACCTTC; CDR3aa: CASSLGGDSYGYTF
abundance: once; j_gene: TRBJ2-1; d_gene: -; v_gene: TRBV5-4; CDR3nt: TGTGCCAGCAGCGTCGCCGGGAATGAGCAGTTCTTC; CDR3aa: CASSVAGNEQFF
abundance: -; j_gene: TRBJ1-4; d_gene: -; v_gene: TRBV3-1/TRBV3-2; CDR3nt: TGTGCCAGCAGCCAGGGGGCACCAAATGAAAAACTGTTTTTT; CDR3aa: CASSQGAPNEKLFF
abundance: -; j_gene: TRBJ2-1; d_gene: TRBD2; v_gene: TRBV24-1; CDR3nt: TGTGCCACCAGTGATTTGGGGGGAGCGGGAGTGGGCTATGAGCAGTTCTTC; CDR3aa: CATSDLGGAGVGYEQFF
abundance: -; j_gene: TRBJ2-5; d_gene: -; v_gene: TRBV7-8; CDR3nt: TGTGCCAGCAGCCCGTACCAAGAGACCCAGTACTTC; CDR3aa: CASSPYQETQYF
abundance: -; j_gene: TRBJ2-5; d_gene: TRBD2; v_gene: TRBV11-2; CDR3nt: TGTGCCAGCAGCTTAGATCGGCCAGCGGGACTGGAGACCCAGTACTTC; CDR3aa: CASSLDRPAGLETQYF
abundance: -; j_gene: TRBJ2-1; d_gene: TRBD1; v_gene: TRBV24-1; CDR3nt: TGTGCCACCAGTGAGTTGGGACAGGGGAGAAACAATGAGCAGTTCTTC; CDR3aa: CATSELGQGRNNEQFF
abundance: -; j_gene: TRBJ2-7; d_gene: -; v_gene: TRBV3-1/TRBV3-2; CDR3nt: TGTGCCAGCAGCCAATATACCTACGAGCAGTACTTC; CDR3aa: CASSQYTYEQYF
abundance: -; j_gene: TRBJ2-7; d_gene: TRBD1; v_gene: TRBV11-2; CDR3nt: TGTGCCAGCAGGGATACTACAGGGGAGTACGAGCAGTACTTC; CDR3aa: CASRDTTGEYEQYF
abundance: -; j_gene: TRBJ2-2; d_gene: TRBD2; v_gene: TRBV11-2; CDR3nt: TGTGCCAGCAGCCGCCTTGCGGGAGTTAACACCGGGGAGCTGTTTTTT; CDR3aa: CASSRLAGVNTGELFF
abundance: -; j_gene: TRBJ1-5; d_gene: TRBD1; v_gene: TRBV2; CDR3nt: TGTGCCAGCAGTGGTGGTCAGGGGGCTGCCCAGCCCCAGCATTTT; CDR3aa: CASSGGQGAAQPQHF
abundance: -; j_gene: TRBJ1-1; d_gene: -; v_gene: TRBV21-1; CDR3nt: TGTGCCAGCAGCAAAAGTGGACTAAGGGGTGGGAATTTGGACACTGAAGCTTTCTTT; CDR3aa: CASSKSGLRGGNLDTEAFF
abundance: -; j_gene: TRBJ2-7; d_gene: -; v_gene: TRBV18; CDR3nt: TGTGCCAGCTCTTTGGGGGCGGACTCCTACGAGCAGTACTTC; CDR3aa: CASSLGADSYEQYF
abundance: -; j_gene: TRBJ2-1; d_gene: -; v_gene: TRBV7-6; CDR3nt: TGTGCCAGCAGCTTAGACGGGACACTAAAAAATGAGCAGTTCTTC; CDR3aa: CASSLDGTLKNEQFF
abundance: -; j_gene: TRBJ1-2; d_gene: TRBD1; v_gene: TRBV3-1/TRBV3-2; CDR3nt: TGTGCCAGCAGCCAAGGTCCCGGGACAGGGGTCTATGGCTACACCTTC; CDR3aa: CASSQGPGTGVYGYTF
abundance: -; j_gene: TRBJ1-6; d_gene: -; v_gene: TRBV5-1; CDR3nt: TGCGCCAGCAAACCAGGCGAGACCTATAATTCACCCCTCCACTTT; CDR3aa: CASKPGETYNSPLHF
abundance: -; j_gene: TRBJ2-3; d_gene: TRBD2; v_gene: TRBV5-4; CDR3nt: TGTGCCAGCAGGCCGGGACTAGCGGGAGATACGCAGTATTTT; CDR3aa: CASRPGLAGDTQYF
abundance: -; j_gene: TRBJ1-5; d_gene: -; v_gene: TRBV2; CDR3nt: TGTGCCAGCAGAGAACCAGCTAGCAGCAATCAGCCCCAGCATTTT; CDR3aa: CASREPASSNQPQHF
abundance: -; j_gene: TRBJ2-2; d_gene: -; v_gene: TRBV7-8; CDR3nt: TGTGCCAGCAGCTTCCAGTCCCAGAACACCGGGGAGCTGTTTTTT; CDR3aa: CASSFQSQNTGELFF
abundance: -; j_gene: TRBJ2-1; d_gene: -; v_gene: TRBV19; CDR3nt: TGTGCCAGTAGTATCCCCCTTAATGAGCAGTTCTTC; CDR3aa: CASSIPLNEQFF
abundance: -; j_gene: TRBJ2-3; d_gene: TRBD2; v_gene: TRBV7-9; CDR3nt: TGTGCCAGCAGCTCTAGCGGAGCTAGCACAGATACGCAGTATTTT; CDR3aa: CASSSSGASTDTQYF
abundance: -; j_gene: TRBJ2-1; d_gene: -; v_gene: TRBV4-1; CDR3nt: TGCGCCAGCAGCCATCGCCCAGGTGATGAGCAGTTCTTC; CDR3aa: CASSHRPGDEQFF
abundance: -; j_gene: TRBJ2-7; d_gene: -; v_gene: TRBV28; CDR3nt: TGTGCCAGCAGTTTATATCAGGGACTCAGCCTCGAGCAGTACTTC; CDR3aa: CASSLYQGLSLEQYF
abundance: -; j_gene: TRBJ1-1; d_gene: -; v_gene: TRBV18; CDR3nt: TGTGCCAGCTCACCAGGCAGGGTTCTGATGAACACTGAAGCTTTCTTT; CDR3aa: CASSPGRVLMNTEAFF
abundance: -; j_gene: TRBJ2-3; d_gene: TRBD1; v_gene: TRBV18; CDR3nt: TGTGCCAGCTCACCACCGATGACAGGGGGTGCAGATACGCAGTATTTT; CDR3aa: CASSPPMTGGADTQYF
abundance: -; j_gene: TRBJ1-6; d_gene: -; v_gene: TRBV28; CDR3nt: TGTGCCAGCAGTGTCCCGACAATGAGCTCCTATAATTCACCCCTCCACTTT; CDR3aa: CASSVPTMSSYNSPLHF
abundance: -; j_gene: TRBJ2-7; d_gene: TRBD2; v_gene: TRBV6-6; CDR3nt: TGTGCCAGCAGTTCCACCTCTAGCGGCACTGTTCTCGAGCAGTACTTC; CDR3aa: CASSSTSSGTVLEQYF
abundance: -; j_gene: TRBJ2-1; d_gene: -; v_gene: TRBV10-3; CDR3nt: TGTGCCATCAGAGAAGCCGGGACTTCGGGCAATGAGCAGTTCTTC; CDR3aa: CAIREAGTSGNEQFF
abundance: -; j_gene: TRBJ2-3; d_gene: -; v_gene: TRBV2; CDR3nt: TGTGCCAGCAGTGAGCAGGCAGATACGCAGTATTTT; CDR3aa: CASSEQADTQYF
abundance: -; j_gene: TRBJ1-4; d_gene: -; v_gene: TRBV2; CDR3nt: TGTGCCAGCAGTGTGCAGGGATCTACTGAAAAACTGTTTTTT; CDR3aa: CASSVQGSTEKLFF
abundance: -; j_gene: TRBJ2-3; d_gene: -; v_gene: TRBV5-1; CDR3nt: TGCGCCAGCAGCTTACAATCCCCTAGCACAGATACGCAGTATTTT; CDR3aa: CASSLQSPSTDTQYF
abundance: -; j_gene: TRBJ2-3; d_gene: TRBD2; v_gene: TRBV28; CDR3nt: TGTGCCAGCAGCCCTATAGCGGGAAGAGAGAGAGATACGCAGTATTTT; CDR3aa: CASSPIAGRERDTQYF
abundance: -; j_gene: TRBJ1-5; d_gene: -; v_gene: TRBV20-1; CDR3nt: TGCAGTGCTAGTTTTCAGGGAAGGTTTTTTCAGCCCCAGCATTTT; CDR3aa: CSASFQGRFFQPQHF
abundance: -; j_gene: TRBJ1-1; d_gene: TRBD1; v_gene: TRBV30; CDR3nt: TGTGCCTGGGGAGGACAGGGGGGCCAGGCTTTCTTT; CDR3aa: CAWGGQGGQAFF
abundance: -; j_gene: TRBJ1-6; d_gene: TRBD1; v_gene: TRBV27; CDR3nt: TGTGCCAGCAATATCCGACAGGGCCTTAATTCACCCCTCCACTTT; CDR3aa: CASNIRQGLNSPLHF
abundance: -; j_gene: TRBJ2-5; d_gene: TRBD2; v_gene: TRBV5-1; CDR3nt: TGCGCCAGCAGCCAAGGACTAGCGGGAGGCCGAGGGGAGGCGACCCAGTACTTC; CDR3aa: CASSQGLAGGRGEATQYF
abundance: -; j_gene: TRBJ1-5; d_gene: TRBD1; v_gene: TRBV27; CDR3nt: TGTGCCAGCAGTTTACTGGGACAGGGGCGGGGAAGCAATCAGCCCCAGCATTTT; CDR3aa: CASSLLGQGRGSNQPQHF
abundance: few; j_gene: TRBJ2-2; d_gene: TRBD1; v_gene: TRBV27; CDR3nt: TGTGCCAGCAGATCAATAGGACAGGGCTCCGGGGAGCTGTTTTTT; CDR3aa: CASRSIGQGSGELFF
abundance: once; j_gene: TRBJ2-5; d_gene: TRBD1; v_gene: TRBV6-5; CDR3nt: TGTGCCACGGGGGACAGGGGGTCGGGCCAAGAGACCCAGTACTTC; CDR3aa: CATGDRGSGQETQYF
abundance: few; j_gene: TRBJ1-1; d_gene: -; v_gene: TRBV7-3; CDR3nt: TGTGCCAGCAGCCCCGGGGGGGGTGGCACTGAAGCTTTCTTT; CDR3aa: CASSPGGGGTEAFF
abundance: -; j_gene: TRBJ2-7; d_gene: -; v_gene: TRBV21-1; CDR3nt: TGTGCCAGGGAGCGGGAGTGTTACGAGCAGTACTTC; CDR3aa: CARERECYEQYF
abundance: -; j_gene: TRBJ2-1; d_gene: -; v_gene: TRBV21-1; CDR3nt: TGTGCCAGCAGCAAAGGAAGGACAGGGAGCAATGAGCAGTTCTTC; CDR3aa: CASSKGRTGSNEQFF
abundance: -; j_gene: TRBJ2-2; d_gene: TRBD2; v_gene: TRBV19; CDR3nt: TGTGCCAGTAGTATAGCCGGAGCGGGAGATTATCGGACCGGGGAGCTGTTTTTT; CDR3aa: CASSIAGAGDYRTGELFF
abundance: -; j_gene: TRBJ1-3; d_gene: TRBD1; v_gene: TRBV19; CDR3nt: TGTGCCACAGGGGGCACTGGAAACACCATATATTTT; CDR3aa: CATGGTGNTIYF
abundance: -; j_gene: TRBJ2-5; d_gene: TRBD1; v_gene: TRBV5-4; CDR3nt: TGTGCCAGCAGCAGCCAGGGGGTGGAAGAGACCCAGTACTTC; CDR3aa: CASSSQGVEETQYF
abundance: -; j_gene: TRBJ2-7; d_gene: -; v_gene: TRBV9; CDR3nt: TGTGCCAGCAGCCTCCCAAAGGGGGGGCACTATATAGAGCAGTACTTC; CDR3aa: CASSLPKGGHYIEQYF
abundance: once; j_gene: TRBJ2-1; d_gene: -; v_gene: TRBV27; CDR3nt: TGTGCCAGCAGTTTAGCGGTCCCTCTGCGGTACAATGAGCAGTTCTTC; CDR3aa: CASSLAVPLRYNEQFF
abundance: -; j_gene: TRBJ2-4; d_gene: -; v_gene: TRBV6-5; CDR3nt: TGTGCCAGCAGTTACCCTAGCGAACCAAACATTCAGTACTTC; CDR3aa: CASSYPSEPNIQYF
abundance: once; j_gene: TRBJ2-1; d_gene: -; v_gene: TRBV30; CDR3nt: TGTGCCTGGAAGGACGGGATTGGTGGCAATGAGCAGTTCTTC; CDR3aa: CAWKDGIGGNEQFF
abundance: once; j_gene: TRBJ1-6; d_gene: -; v_gene: TRBV7-9; CDR3nt: TGTGCCAGCAGCGGTGAACTAAATTCACCCCTCCACTTT; CDR3aa: CASSGELNSPLHF